This T cell receptor (beta chain) was retrieved from a study of beta chain features in type 1 diabetes. Study outcomes and limitations: In all four CD4+ subsets, TCRB CDR3 length was significantly, moderately reduced in type 1 diabetes.

This clone turned up a few times. Its target is unknown. Investigators reverse transcribed all isolated RNA, so they sequenced expressed TCRB transcripts. Using immunoSEQ multiplex PCR, the repertoire was profiled, and TCRdb retains in-frame clones only, with some absent. The sample includes fewer than 450,000 clones, approximately 15% of them seen just once. CDR3 length equals 14 residues. With 5 bases clipped from V and 2 bases from J, the junction kept 3 bases outside the gene matches. CDR1 is SGHAT, CDR2 FQNNGV, per germline. The sequence was obtained from a young woman with type 1 diabetes. The sequenced sample was naive CD4+ T cells from blood. This chain uses TRBV11-2 with TRBJ2-7, with 10 positions matching TRBD2. The CDR3 coding sequence is TGTGCCAGCAGCCATAGCGGGGGGCCCTACGAGCAGTACGTC. This sequence encodes CASSHSGGPYEQYV.